This T cell receptor (beta chain) was recorded in a study of tissue T cells after allogeneic stem cell transplantation. V was clipped by 0 bases and J by 0 bases; unmatched bases: 1. In germline, CDR1 is FNHDT, CDR2 SITEND (reference sequence). CDR3 length: 15 amino acids. Study-wide findings and caveats: Within patients, tissue anatomy strongly shaped TCR repertoire composition.

Time point noted: mouse harvest day 7 after allogeneic transplant. Mouse grafts combined 10^7 T-cell-depleted bone marrow cells with 10^6 splenic CD5+ T cells. By share, this clone ranks as large. Its target is unknown. Mouse names are used for the genes. The sequence runs out 1 residue before the end of the CDR3; the remainder is reconstructed from the germline J gene. The method was immunoSEQ multiplex PCR; TCRdb's version includes in-frame clones alone and lacks a portion of them. This sample carries roughly 6,600 clones, about half of them seen once, and the ten largest clones take roughly 8.2%. Input material: lymph node tissue. The origin of this receptor is a female BALB/c mouse given C57BL/6 T cells with graft-versus-host disease after an allogeneic hematopoietic cell transplant. The rearrangement joins TRBV19 to TRBJ2-5; 7 nucleotides match TRBD1. CDR3: CASSIGQGNQDTQYF. CDR3 bases read: TGTGCCAGCAGTATAGGACAGGGTAACCAAGACACCCAGTAC.